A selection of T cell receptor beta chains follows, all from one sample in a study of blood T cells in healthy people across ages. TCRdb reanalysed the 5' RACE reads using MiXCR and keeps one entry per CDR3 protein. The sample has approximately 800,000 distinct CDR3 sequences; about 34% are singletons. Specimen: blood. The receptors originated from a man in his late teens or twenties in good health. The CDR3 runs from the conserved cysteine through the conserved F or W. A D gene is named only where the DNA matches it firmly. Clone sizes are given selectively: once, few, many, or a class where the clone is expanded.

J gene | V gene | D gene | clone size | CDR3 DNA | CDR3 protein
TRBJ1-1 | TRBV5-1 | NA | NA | TGCGCCAGCAGCTTGAAACTGAACACTGAAGCTTTCTTT | CASSLKLNTEAFF
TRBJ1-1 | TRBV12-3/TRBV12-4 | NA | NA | TGTGCCAGCGGGGGGCACATGAACACTGAAGCTTTCTTT | CASGGHMNTEAFF
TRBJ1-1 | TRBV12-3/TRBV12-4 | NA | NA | TGTGTCAGCAGTTTTGGGGGGCAGGGGACTGAAGCTTTCTTT | CVSSFGGQGTEAFF
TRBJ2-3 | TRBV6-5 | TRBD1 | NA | TGTGCCAGCAGGGCGGACAGGGGGCGGTCAGATACGCAGTATTTT | CASRADRGRSDTQYF
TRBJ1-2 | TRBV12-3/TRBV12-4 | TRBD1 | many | TGTGCCAGCAGTAAGACAGGGACCAACTATGGCTACACCTTC | CASSKTGTNYGYTF
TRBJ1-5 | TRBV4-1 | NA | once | TGCGCCAGCAGCCCGTACGATGAGGGATTTAATCAGCCCCAGCATTTT | CASSPYDEGFNQPQHF
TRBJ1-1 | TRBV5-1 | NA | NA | TGCGCCAGCAGCTACGTTACGGGGGATGCTGAAGCTTTCTTT | CASSYVTGDAEAFF
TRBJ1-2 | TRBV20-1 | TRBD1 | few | TGCAGTGCCCCGGGACAGGGCCAAAACTATGGCTACACCTTC | CSAPGQGQNYGYTF
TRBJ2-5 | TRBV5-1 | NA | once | TGCGCCAGCGCGCTCGCCACGGGGGACAATGAGCAGTACTTC | CASALATGDNEQYF
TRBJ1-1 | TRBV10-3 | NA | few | TGTGCCATCAAGGTCGGAACGAACACTGAAGCTTTCTTT | CAIKVGTNTEAFF
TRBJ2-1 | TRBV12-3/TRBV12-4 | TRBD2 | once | TGTGCCAGCAGTACAGGCGGGAGGAGGATCGATGAGCAGTTCTTC | CASSTGGRRIDEQFF
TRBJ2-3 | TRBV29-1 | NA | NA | TGCAGCGTTGATTCGGGGTCAGATACGCAGTATTTT | CSVDSGSDTQYF